This T cell receptor beta chain is from a study of monozygotic twins with inflammatory bowel disease. Study results and limitations: Neither one strong signal nor one clonotype associated with IBD was supported. The analysis did not separate different T cell subtypes.

Regarding this clonotype: What it recognizes is unknown.

The length of the CDR3 is 15 residues. TCRdb reanalyzed the 5' RACE reads, giving one entry per CDR3 protein sequence and no DNA. The sample table includes 95,000 to 110,000 distinct CDR3 sequences. The rearrangement uses TRBV12-3 or TRBV12-4 and TRBJ2-7; TCRdb gives TRBD2 as the D gene, but with no DNA this cannot be confirmed. This TCR was sampled from a human donor with ulcerative colitis or Crohn's disease, or a healthy co-twin of an affected twin (not recorded which). The sequenced sample was blood. The CDR3 loop is CASTLSGRRANEQYF.